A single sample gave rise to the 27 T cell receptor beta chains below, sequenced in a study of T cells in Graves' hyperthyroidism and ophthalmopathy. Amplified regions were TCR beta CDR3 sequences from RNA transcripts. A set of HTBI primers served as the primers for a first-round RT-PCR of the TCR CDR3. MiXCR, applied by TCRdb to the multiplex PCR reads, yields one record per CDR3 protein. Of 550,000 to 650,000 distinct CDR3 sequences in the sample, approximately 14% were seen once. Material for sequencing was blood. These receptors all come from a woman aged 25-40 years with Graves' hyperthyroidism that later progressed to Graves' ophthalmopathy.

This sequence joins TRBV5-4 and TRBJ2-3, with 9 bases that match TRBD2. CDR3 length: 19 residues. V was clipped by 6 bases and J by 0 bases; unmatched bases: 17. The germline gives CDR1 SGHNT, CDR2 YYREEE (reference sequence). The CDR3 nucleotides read TGTGCCAGCACCCCTTATGGGGCTAGCGGGATCCCTAGCACAGATACGCAGTATTTT. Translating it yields CASTPYGASGIPSTDTQYF.

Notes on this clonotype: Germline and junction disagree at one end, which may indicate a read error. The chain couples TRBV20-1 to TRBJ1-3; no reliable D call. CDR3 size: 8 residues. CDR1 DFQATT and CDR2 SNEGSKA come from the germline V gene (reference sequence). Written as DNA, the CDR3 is TGCAGTGCTAGAGATGAGGATTTT. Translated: CSARDEDF.

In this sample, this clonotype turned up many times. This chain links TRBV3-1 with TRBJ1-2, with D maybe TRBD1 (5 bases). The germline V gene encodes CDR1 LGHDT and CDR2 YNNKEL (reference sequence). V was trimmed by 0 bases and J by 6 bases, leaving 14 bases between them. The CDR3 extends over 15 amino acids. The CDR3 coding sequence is TGTGCCAGCAGCCAAGAGGTGCTCAGGGAGCATGGCTACACCTTC. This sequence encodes CASSQEVLREHGYTF. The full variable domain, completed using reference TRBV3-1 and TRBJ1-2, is DTAVSQTPKYLVTQMGNDKSIKCEQNLGHDTMYWYKQDSKKFLKIMFSYNNKELIINETVPNRFSPKSPDKAHLNLHINSLELGDSAVYFCASSQEVLREHGYTFGSGTRLTVV.

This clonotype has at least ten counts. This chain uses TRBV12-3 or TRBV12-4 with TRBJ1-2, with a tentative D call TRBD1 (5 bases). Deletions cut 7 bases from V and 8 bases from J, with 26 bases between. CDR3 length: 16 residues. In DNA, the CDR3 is TGTGCCAGCACCAGCCACCAACAGGAGGTAGGCGGCGGCTACACCTTC. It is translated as CASTSHQQEVGGGYTF.

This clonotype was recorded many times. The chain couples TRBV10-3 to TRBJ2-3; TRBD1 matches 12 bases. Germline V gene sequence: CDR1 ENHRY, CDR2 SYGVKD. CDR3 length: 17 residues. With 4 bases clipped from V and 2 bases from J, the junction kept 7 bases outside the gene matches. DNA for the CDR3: TGTGCCATCAGTGGGGGGACAGGGGGCTTGTACACAGATACGCAGTATTTT. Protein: CAISGGTGGLYTDTQYF.

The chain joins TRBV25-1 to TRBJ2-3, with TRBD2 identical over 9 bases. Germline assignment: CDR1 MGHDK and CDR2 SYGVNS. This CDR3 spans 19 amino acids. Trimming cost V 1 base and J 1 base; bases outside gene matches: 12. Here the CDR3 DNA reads TGTGCCAGCAGTGAATTAGGAGCGGGAGGTTACTACCGCACAGATACGCAGTATTTT. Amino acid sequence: CASSELGAGGYYRTDTQYF.

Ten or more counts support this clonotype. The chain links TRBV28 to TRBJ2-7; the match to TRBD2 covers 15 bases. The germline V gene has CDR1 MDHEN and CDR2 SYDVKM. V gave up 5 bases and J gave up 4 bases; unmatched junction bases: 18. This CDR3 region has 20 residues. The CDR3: CASSLEGPGGLAGGRYEQYF. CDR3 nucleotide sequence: TGTGCCAGCAGTCTGGAAGGACCGGGGGGACTAGCGGGAGGACGATACGAGCAGTACTTC.

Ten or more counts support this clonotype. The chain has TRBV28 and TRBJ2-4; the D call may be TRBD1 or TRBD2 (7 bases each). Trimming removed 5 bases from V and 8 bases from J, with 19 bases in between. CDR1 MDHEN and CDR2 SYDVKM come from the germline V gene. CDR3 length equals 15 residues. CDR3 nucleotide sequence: TGTGCCAGCAGTGTGACAGGGCGGGAGATGGACATTCAGTACTTC. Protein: CASSVTGREMDIQYF.

The CDR3 region is CASSLQTQGTDTQYF. The CDR3 nucleotides read TGTGCCAGCAGCCTTCAAACCCAGGGCACAGATACGCAGTATTTT. The rearrangement joins TRBV3-1 to TRBJ2-3; D not certain. Per germline, CDR1 LGHDT and CDR2 YNNKEL (reference sequence). This CDR3 has 15 residues. Trimming left V 4 bases short and J 1 base short, with 12 bases between.

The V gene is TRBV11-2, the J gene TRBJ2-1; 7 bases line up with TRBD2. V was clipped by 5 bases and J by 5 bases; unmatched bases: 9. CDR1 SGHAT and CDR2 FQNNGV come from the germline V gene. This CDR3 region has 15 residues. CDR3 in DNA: TGTGCCAGCAGCCTCATGGGGGACTACGACAATGAGCAGTTCTTC. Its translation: CASSLMGDYDNEQFF.

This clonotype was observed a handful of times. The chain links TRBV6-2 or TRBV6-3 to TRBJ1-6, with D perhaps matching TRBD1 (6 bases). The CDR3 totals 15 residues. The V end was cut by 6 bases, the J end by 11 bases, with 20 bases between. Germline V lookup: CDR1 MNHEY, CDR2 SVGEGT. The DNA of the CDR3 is TGTGCCAGCAGGGCCCCGGACGGCCCAGGGGCACCCCTCCACTTT. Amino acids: CASRAPDGPGAPLHF.

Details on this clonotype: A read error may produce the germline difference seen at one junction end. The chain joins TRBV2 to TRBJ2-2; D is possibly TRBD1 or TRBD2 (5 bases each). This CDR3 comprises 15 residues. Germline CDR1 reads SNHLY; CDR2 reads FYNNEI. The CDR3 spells CASSEGREPTGELFF. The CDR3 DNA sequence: TGTGCCAGCAGTGAGGGCAGGGAGCCCACCGGGGAGCTCTTTTTT.

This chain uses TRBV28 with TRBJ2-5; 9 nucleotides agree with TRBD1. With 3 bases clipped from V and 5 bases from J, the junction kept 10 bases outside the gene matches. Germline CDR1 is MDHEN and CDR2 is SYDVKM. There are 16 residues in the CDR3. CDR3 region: CASSFTLTGGGETQYF. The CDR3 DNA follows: TGTGCCAGCAGTTTTACCCTGACAGGGGGTGGTGAGACCCAGTACTTC.

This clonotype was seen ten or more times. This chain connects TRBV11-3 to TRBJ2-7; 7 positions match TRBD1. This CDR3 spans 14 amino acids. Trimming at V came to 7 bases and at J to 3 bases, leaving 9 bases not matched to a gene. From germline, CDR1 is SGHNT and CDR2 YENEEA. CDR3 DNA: TGTGCCAGCAACTCCCGGACAGGAGACTACGAGCAGTACTTC. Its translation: CASNSRTGDYEQYF.

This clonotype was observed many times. The CDR3 bases are TGTGCCAGCAGTTACCTGCGCTATGGCTACACCTTC. Translation gives CASSYLRYGYTF. The chain has TRBV6-2 or TRBV6-3 and TRBJ1-2; the D is unclear. Trimming took 2 bases from V and 4 from J, leaving 5 bases between them. CDR1 is MNHEY, CDR2 SVGEGT, per germline. This CDR3 has 12 residues.

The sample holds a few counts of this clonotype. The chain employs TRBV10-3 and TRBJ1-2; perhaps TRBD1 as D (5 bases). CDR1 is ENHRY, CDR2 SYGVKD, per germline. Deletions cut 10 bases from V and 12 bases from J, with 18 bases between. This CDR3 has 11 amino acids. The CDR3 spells CATSTEEGNTF. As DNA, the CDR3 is TGTGCCACTTCGACAGAGGAGGGCAACACCTTC.

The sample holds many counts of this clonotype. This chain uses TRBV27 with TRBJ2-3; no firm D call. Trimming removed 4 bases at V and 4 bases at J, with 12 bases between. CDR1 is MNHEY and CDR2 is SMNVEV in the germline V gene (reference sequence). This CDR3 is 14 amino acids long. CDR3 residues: CASSSGPRADTQYF. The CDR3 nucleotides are TGTGCCAGCAGTTCTGGACCTAGAGCAGATACGCAGTATTTT.

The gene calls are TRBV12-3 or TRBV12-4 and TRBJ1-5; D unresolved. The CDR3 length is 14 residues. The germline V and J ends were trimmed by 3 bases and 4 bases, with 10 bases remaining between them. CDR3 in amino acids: CASSFSGLNQPQHF. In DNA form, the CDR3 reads TGTGCCAGCAGTTTCTCAGGACTTAATCAGCCCCAGCATTTT.

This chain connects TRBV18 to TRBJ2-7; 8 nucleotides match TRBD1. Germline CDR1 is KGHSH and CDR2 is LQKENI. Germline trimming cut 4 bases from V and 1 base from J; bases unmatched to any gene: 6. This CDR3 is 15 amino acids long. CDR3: CASSQPGTGSYEQYF. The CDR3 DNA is TGTGCCAGCTCACAGCCCGGGACAGGTTCCTACGAGCAGTACTTC.

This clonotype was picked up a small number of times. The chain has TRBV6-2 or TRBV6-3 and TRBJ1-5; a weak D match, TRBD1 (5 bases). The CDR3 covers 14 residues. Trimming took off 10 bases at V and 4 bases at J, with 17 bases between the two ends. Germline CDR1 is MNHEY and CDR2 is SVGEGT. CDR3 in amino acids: CATNAGGRNQPQHF. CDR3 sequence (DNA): TGTGCCACCAACGCGGGGGGGAGGAATCAGCCCCAGCATTTT.

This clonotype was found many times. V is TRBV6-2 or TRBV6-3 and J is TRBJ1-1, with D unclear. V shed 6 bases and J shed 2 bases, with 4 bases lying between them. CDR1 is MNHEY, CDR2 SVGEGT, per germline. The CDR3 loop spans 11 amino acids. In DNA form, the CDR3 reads TGTGCCAGCAGGGATAACACTGAAGCTTTCTTT. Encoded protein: CASRDNTEAFF.

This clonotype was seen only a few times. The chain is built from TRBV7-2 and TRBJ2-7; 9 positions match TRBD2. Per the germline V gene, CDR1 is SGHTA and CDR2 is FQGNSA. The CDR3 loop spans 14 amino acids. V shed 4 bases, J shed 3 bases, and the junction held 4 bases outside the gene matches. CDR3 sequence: CASSWGLADYEQYF. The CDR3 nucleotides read TGTGCCAGCAGCTGGGGACTAGCTGACTACGAGCAGTACTTC.

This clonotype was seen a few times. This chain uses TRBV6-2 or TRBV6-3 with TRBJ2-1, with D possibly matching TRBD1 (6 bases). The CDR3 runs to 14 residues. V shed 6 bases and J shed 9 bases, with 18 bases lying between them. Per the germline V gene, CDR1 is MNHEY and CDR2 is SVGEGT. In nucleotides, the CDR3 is TGTGCCAGCAGAGCCGGGACAAAAAGGGGTGAGCAGTTCTTC. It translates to CASRAGTKRGEQFF.

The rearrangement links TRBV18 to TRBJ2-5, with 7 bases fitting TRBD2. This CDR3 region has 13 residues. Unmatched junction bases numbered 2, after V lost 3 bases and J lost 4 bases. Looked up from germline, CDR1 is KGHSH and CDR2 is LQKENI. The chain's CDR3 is CASSPGEGETQYF. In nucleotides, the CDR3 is TGTGCCAGCTCACCGGGGGAGGGAGAGACCCAGTACTTC.

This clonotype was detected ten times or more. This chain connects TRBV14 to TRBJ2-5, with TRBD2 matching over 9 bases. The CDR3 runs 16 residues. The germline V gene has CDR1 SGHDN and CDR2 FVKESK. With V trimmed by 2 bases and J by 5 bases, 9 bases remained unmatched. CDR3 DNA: TGTGCCAGCAGCCAATGGGGGACTAGCTCCATCGAGACCCAGTACTTC. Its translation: CASSQWGTSSIETQYF.

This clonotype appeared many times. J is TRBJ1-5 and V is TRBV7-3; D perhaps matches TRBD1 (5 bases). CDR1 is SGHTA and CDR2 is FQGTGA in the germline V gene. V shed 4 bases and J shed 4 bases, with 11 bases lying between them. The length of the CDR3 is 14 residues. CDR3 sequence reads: CASSSGVSNQPQHF. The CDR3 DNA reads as TGTGCCAGCAGCTCGGGGGTCTCGAATCAGCCCCAGCATTTT.

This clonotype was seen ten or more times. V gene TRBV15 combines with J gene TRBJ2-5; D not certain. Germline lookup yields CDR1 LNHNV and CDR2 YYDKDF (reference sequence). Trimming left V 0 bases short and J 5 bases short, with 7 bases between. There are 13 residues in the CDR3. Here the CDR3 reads CATSRDSSETQYF. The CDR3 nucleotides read TGTGCCACCAGCAGAGATTCCTCCGAGACCCAGTACTTC.